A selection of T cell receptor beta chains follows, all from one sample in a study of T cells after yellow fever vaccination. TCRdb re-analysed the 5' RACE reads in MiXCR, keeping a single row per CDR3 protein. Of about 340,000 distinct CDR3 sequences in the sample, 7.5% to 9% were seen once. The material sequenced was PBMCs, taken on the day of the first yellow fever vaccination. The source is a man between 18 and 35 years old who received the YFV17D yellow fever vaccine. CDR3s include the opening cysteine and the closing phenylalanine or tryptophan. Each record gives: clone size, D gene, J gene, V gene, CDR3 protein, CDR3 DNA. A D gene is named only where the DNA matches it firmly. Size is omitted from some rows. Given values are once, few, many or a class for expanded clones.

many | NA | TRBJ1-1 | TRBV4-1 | CASSQAGTRRTEAFF | TGCGCCAGCAGCCAAGCCGGGACCCGGCGCACTGAAGCTTTCTTT
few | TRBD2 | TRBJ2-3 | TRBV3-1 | CASSQELLAASTDTQYF | TGTGCCAGCAGCCAAGAACTACTAGCGGCAAGCACAGATACGCAGTATTTT
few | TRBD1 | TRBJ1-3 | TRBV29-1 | CSVEVQGAKGNTIYF | TGCAGCGTTGAAGTGCAGGGGGCGAAAGGAAACACCATATATTTT
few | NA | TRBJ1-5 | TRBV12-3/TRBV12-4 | CASTQWGDQPQHF | TGTGCCAGCACCCAGTGGGGGGATCAGCCCCAGCATTTT
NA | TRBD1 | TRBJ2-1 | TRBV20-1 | CSARDRALLRNEQFF | TGCAGTGCTAGGGACAGGGCCCTACTTAGGAATGAGCAGTTCTTC
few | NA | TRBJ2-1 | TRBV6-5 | CASSLRKGEQFF | TGTGCCAGCAGCTTACGGAAGGGTGAGCAGTTCTTC
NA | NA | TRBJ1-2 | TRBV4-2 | CASSQTTEQHGYTF | TGTGCCAGCAGCCAAACTACAGAGCAGCATGGCTACACCTTC
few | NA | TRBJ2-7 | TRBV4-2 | CASSPGTFEQYF | TGTGCCAGCAGCCCCGGGACCTTCGAGCAGTACTTC
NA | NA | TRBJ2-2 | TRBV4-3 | CASSPGTRYTGELFF | TGCGCCAGCAGCCCGGGGACTCGTTACACCGGGGAGCTGTTTTTT
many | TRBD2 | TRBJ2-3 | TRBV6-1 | CASGTSGGVDTQYF | TGTGCCAGCGGAACTAGCGGGGGGGTCGATACGCAGTATTTT
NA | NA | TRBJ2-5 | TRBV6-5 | CASSYAGALLETQYF | TGTGCCAGCAGTTACGCTGGGGCCCTCCTAGAGACCCAGTACTTC
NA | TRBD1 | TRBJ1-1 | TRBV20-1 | CSAQRGTGRTEAFF | TGCAGTGCCCAAAGAGGGACAGGGAGAACTGAAGCTTTCTTT
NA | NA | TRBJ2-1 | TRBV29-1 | CSVEIGAYNEQFF | TGCAGCGTTGAAATCGGTGCCTACAATGAGCAGTTCTTC
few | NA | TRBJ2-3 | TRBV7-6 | CASSGSSRFTDTQYF | TGTGCCAGCAGCGGTAGCTCCAGGTTCACAGATACGCAGTATTTT
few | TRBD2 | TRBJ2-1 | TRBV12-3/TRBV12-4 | CASSPGLDVNEQFF | TGTGCCAGCAGTCCGGGACTAGACGTCAATGAGCAGTTCTTC
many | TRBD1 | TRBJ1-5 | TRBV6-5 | CASSSRTGGGQPQHF | TGTGCCAGCAGTTCCAGGACAGGGGGAGGTCAGCCCCAGCATTTT
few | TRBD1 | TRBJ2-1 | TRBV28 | CASSPTGVKQFF | TGTGCCAGCAGCCCCACAGGGGTTAAGCAGTTCTTC
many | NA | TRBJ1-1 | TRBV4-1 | CASSQDPNSDMNTEAFF | TGCGCCAGCAGCCAAGATCCGAACAGCGATATGAACACTGAAGCTTTCTTT
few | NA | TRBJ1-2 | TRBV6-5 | CASSYSATSYGYTF | TGTGCCAGCAGTTACTCTGCGACATCTTATGGCTACACCTTC
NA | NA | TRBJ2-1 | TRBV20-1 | CSARDSGYNEQFF | TGCAGTGCTAGGGATAGCGGCTACAATGAGCAGTTCTTC
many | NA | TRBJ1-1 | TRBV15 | CATSRGNSLNTEAFF | TGTGCCACCAGCAGAGGCAACAGCCTAAACACTGAAGCTTTCTTT
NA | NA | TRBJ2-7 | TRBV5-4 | CASSLDTSSYEQYF | TGTGCCAGCAGCTTAGACACTAGCTCCTACGAGCAGTACTTC
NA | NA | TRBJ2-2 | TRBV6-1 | CASSPGPWYTGELFF | TGTGCCAGCTCTCCGGGACCCTGGTACACCGGGGAGCTGTTTTTT
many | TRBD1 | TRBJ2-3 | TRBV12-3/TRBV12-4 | CASSPGQGGTDTQYF | TGTGCCAGCAGCCCGGGACAGGGGGGAACAGATACGCAGTATTTT
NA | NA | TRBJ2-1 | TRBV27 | CASSGWDNEQFF | TGTGCCAGCAGCGGTTGGGACAATGAGCAGTTCTTC
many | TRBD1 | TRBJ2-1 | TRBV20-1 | CSARGTGTEIPQFF | TGCAGTGCTAGAGGGACCGGGACAGAAATTCCCCAGTTCTTC
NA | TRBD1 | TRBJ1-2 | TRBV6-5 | CASSPRQGANYGYTF | TGTGCCAGCAGTCCTCGACAGGGGGCGAACTATGGCTACACCTTC
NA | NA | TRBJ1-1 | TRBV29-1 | CSIVVLAEAFF | TGCAGCATTGTAGTACTCGCTGAAGCTTTCTTT
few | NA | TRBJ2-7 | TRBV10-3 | CAISERADSYEQYF | TGTGCCATCAGTGAGAGGGCCGACTCCTACGAGCAGTACTTC
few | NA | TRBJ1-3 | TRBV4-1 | CASSQETPLPRYGATSGNTIYF | TGCGCCAGCAGCCAAGAGACCCCCCTTCCCCGGTACGGTGCGACCTCTGGAAACACCATATATTTT
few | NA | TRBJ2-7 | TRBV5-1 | CASSPSGAYEQYF | TGCGCCAGCAGCCCCTCCGGCGCCTACGAGCAGTACTTC
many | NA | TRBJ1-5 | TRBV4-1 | CASSLAARPRPQHF | TGCGCCAGCAGCCTCGCGGCCCGACCCCGGCCCCAGCATTTT
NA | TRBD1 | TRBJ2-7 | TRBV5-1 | CASSWTGSYEQYF | TGCGCCAGCAGCTGGACAGGGTCCTACGAGCAGTACTTC
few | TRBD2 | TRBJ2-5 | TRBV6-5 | CASSYSASGGDWETQYF | TGTGCCAGCAGTTACTCGGCTAGCGGGGGAGATTGGGAGACCCAGTACTTC
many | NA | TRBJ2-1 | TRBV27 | CASSSGVSYNEQFF | TGTGCCAGCAGTTCAGGGGTCTCCTACAATGAGCAGTTCTTC
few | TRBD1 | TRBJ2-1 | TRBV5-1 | CASKQGVGYNEQFF | TGCGCCAGCAAACAGGGGGTAGGGTACAATGAGCAGTTCTTC
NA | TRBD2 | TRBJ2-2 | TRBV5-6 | CASSSFQRGGTGELFF | TGTGCCAGCAGTTCGTTTCAGCGGGGAGGTACCGGGGAGCTGTTTTTT
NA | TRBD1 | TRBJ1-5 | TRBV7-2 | CASSPVGRGEPQHF | TGTGCCAGCAGCCCCGTGGGCAGGGGGGAGCCCCAGCATTTT
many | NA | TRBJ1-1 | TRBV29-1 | CSVGAGWGMNTEAFF | TGCAGCGTTGGGGCAGGGTGGGGGATGAACACTGAAGCTTTCTTT
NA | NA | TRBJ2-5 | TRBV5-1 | CASSLSGTYQETQYF | TGCGCCAGCAGCTTGTCGGGAACCTACCAAGAGACCCAGTACTTC
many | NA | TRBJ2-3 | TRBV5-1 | CASSPGQTSTDTQYF | TGCGCCAGCAGCCCAGGACAGACTAGCACAGATACGCAGTATTTT
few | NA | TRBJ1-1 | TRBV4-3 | CASSQDGVTEAFF | TGCGCCAGCAGCCAAGATGGGGTCACTGAAGCTTTCTTT
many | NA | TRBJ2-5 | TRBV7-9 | CASSFSDEGETQYF | TGTGCCAGCAGCTTCTCAGATGAGGGGGAGACCCAGTACTTC
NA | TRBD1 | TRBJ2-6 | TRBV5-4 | CASSSLTGSGANVLTF | TGTGCCAGCAGCTCCTTGACAGGGTCTGGGGCCAACGTCCTGACTTTC
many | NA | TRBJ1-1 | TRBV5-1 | CASRNRVAENTEAFF | TGCGCCAGCAGAAACCGAGTGGCAGAGAACACTGAAGCTTTCTTT
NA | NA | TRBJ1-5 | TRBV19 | CASQFRGNQPQHF | TGTGCCAGCCAATTCAGGGGCAATCAGCCCCAGCATTTT
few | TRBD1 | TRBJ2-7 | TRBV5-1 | CASSKETTGGYEQYF | TGCGCCAGCAGTAAAGAAACCACAGGGGGCTACGAGCAGTACTTC
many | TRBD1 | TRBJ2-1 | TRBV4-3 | CASSHTGTGAYNEQFF | TGCGCCAGCAGCCATACCGGGACAGGGGCCTACAATGAGCAGTTCTTC
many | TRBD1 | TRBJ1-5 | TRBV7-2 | CASSLAAGGNNQPQHF | TGTGCCAGCAGCTTAGCGGCAGGGGGCAACAATCAGCCCCAGCATTTT
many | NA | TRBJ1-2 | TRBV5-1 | CASSSGRDPGYTF | TGCGCCAGCAGCTCCGGCAGGGATCCTGGCTACACCTTC
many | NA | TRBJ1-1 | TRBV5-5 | CASSLSAALNTEAFF | TGTGCCAGCAGCTTGTCAGCAGCCCTGAACACTGAAGCTTTCTTT
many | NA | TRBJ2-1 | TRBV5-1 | CASRGGGSYNEQFF | TGCGCCAGCAGAGGCGGAGGCTCCTACAATGAGCAGTTCTTC
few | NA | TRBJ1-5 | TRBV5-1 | CASSWPCMAPTQQPQHF | TGCGCCAGCAGCTGGCCCTGTATGGCACCCACGCAGCAGCCCCAGCATTTT
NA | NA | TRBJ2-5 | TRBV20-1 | CSAHRKGSQETQYF | TGCAGTGCTCATCGAAAGGGCAGCCAAGAGACCCAGTACTTC
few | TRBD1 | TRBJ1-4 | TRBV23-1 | CASSQHGTGRSENEKLFF | TGCGCCAGCAGTCAACATGGGACAGGGAGGTCGGAAAATGAAAAACTGTTTTTT